A single sample gave rise to the 8 T cell receptor beta chains below, sequenced in a study of blood T cell repertoires in COVID-19. TCRdb's copy holds only in-frame clones and misses some; the assay was immunoSEQ multiplex PCR. The profile shows 200,000 to 250,000 clones, 90% of them singletons. The material sequenced was peripheral blood. These TCRs come from a man younger than 45 with COVID-19, enrolled during active disease.

This clone came up a few times. This chain links TRBV2 with TRBJ2-7; 8 positions agree with TRBD2. V trimming: 8 bases; J trimming: 3 bases; junction bases outside the gene matches: 9. The CDR3 contains 14 residues. Germline CDR1 SNHLY, CDR2 FYNNEI. CDR3 sequence: CASGAAGGHYEQYF. DNA of the CDR3: TGTGCCAGCGGGGCGGCGGGAGGACACTACGAGCAGTACTTC.

This clone was seen just once. The genes are TRBV5-4 and TRBJ1-3, with D uncertain. CDR3 length: 16 residues. V was trimmed by 4 bases and J by 2 bases, leaving 16 bases between them. Germline loops: CDR1 SGHNT, CDR2 YYREEE (reference sequence). The CDR3, as DNA: TGTGCCAGCAGCGTGGACTCTAGAACTACTGGAAACACCATATATTTT. As protein: CASSVDSRTTGNTIYF. Supplemented by reference TRBV5-4 and TRBJ1-3, the full variable domain reads ETGVTQSPTHLIKTRGQQVTLRCSSQSGHNTVSWYQQALGQGPQFIFQYYREEENGRGNFPPRFSGLQFPNYSSELNVNALELDDSALYLCASSVDSRTTGNTIYFGEGSWLTVV.

The chain links TRBV13 to TRBJ2-7, with 8 bases fitting TRBD1. Germline V gene data show CDR1 as PRHDT and CDR2 as FYEKMQ (reference sequence). There are 16 residues in the CDR3. V was pared by 1 base and J by 5 bases, with 10 bases of the junction left unmatched. CDR3 loop: CASSLVSGQGRHEQYF. The CDR3, as DNA: TGTGCCAGCAGCTTAGTGTCTGGACAGGGAAGGCACGAGCAGTACTTC. Full variable domain (remainder filled in from reference TRBV13 and TRBJ2-7): AAGVIQSPRHLIKEKRETATLKCYPIPRHDTVYWYQQGPGQDPQFLISFYEKMQSDKGSIPDRFSAQQFSDYHSELNMSSLELGDSALYFCASSLVSGQGRHEQYFGPGTRLTVT.

This clone appeared once. The chain recombines TRBV28 with TRBJ2-1; TRBD2 matches 11 bases. Germline V gives CDR1 MDHEN, CDR2 SYDVKM. V shed 6 bases, J shed 5 bases, and the junction held 12 bases outside the gene matches. The CDR3 runs 17 residues. CDR3 in DNA: TGTGCCAGCAGCCCTATCGGACTAGCGGGTTTCAACAATGAGCAGTTCTTC. As protein: CASSPIGLAGFNNEQFF.

The chain is built from TRBV11-3 and TRBJ2-3; D perhaps matches TRBD2 (6 bases). CDR1 is SGHNT, CDR2 YENEEA, per germline. The CDR3 length is 15 residues. V lost 5 bases and J 0 bases, leaving 12 bases between the germline ends. CDR3 protein: CASSKRAGSTDTQYF. CDR3 DNA: TGTGCCAGCAGCAAGAGGGCGGGGAGCACAGATACGCAGTATTTT. The full variable domain, in which reference TRBV11-3 and TRBJ2-3 provide the parts outside the CDR3, is EAGVVQSPRYKIIEKKQPVAFWCNPISGHNTLYWYLQNLGQGPELLIRYENEEAVDDSQLPKDRFSAERLKGVDSTLKIQPAELGDSAVYLCASSKRAGSTDTQYFGPGTRLTVL.

This chain uses TRBV19 with TRBJ2-6; 9 positions agree with TRBD1. The CDR3 has 18 amino acids. Germline V gives CDR1 LNHDA, CDR2 SQIVND (reference sequence). Germline trimming cut 7 bases from V and 0 bases from J; bases unmatched to any gene: 10. For the CDR3, the DNA is TGTGCCAGTAATAAACCAGAACAGGGGGCCTCTGGGGCCAACGTCCTGACTTTC. Translation gives CASNKPEQGASGANVLTF. Filled out from reference TRBV19 and TRBJ2-6, the complete variable domain reads DGGITQSPKYLFRKEGQNVTLSCEQNLNHDAMYWYRQDPGQGLRLIYYSQIVNDFQKGDIAEGYSVSREKKESFPLTVTSAQKNPTAFYLCASNKPEQGASGANVLTFGAGSRLTVL.

This sequence joins TRBV5-1 and TRBJ2-7, with 10 bases aligning to TRBD2. Per germline, CDR1 SGHRS and CDR2 YFSETQ. CDR3 size: 15 residues. With V trimmed by 0 bases and J by 4 bases, 4 bases remained unmatched. This CDR3 is CASSLVSSGGYEQYF. CDR3 nucleotide sequence: TGCGCCAGCAGCTTGGTTTCTAGCGGGGGTTACGAGCAGTACTTC.

This chain connects TRBV6-2 or TRBV6-3 to TRBJ1-2; D may be TRBD1 (5 bases). Trimming shortened V by 4 bases and J by 4 bases, and 16 bases separated the two germline ends. This CDR3 has 15 amino acids. Germline CDR1 is MNHEY and CDR2 is SVGEGT. The CDR3 DNA sequence: TGTGCCAGCAGTTTGCTCGACAGAAACCTCTATGGCTACACCTTC. It codes for CASSLLDRNLYGYTF.